The entry below describes one T cell receptor beta chain. Its specificity is not known. TCRdb re-called the 5' RACE reads through MiXCR, storing one row per CDR3 protein. The sample contains approximately 350,000 distinct CDR3 sequences, 9% to 15% of which appear only once. These data come from a study of identical twins. The study's findings and limits: Cord blood beta clonotypes that were abundant carried fewer insertions, and memory repertoires showed no such trend. The authors drew conclusions from cross-sectional statistical analysis rather than following the same donors. The study found that models underestimated out-of-frame TCR alpha sharing in monozygotic twins.

This CDR3 has 15 residues. Trimming pared 5 bases from V and 2 bases from J, leaving 15 bases between. Germline CDR1 is SSHAT and CDR2 is FNYEAQ (reference sequence). This sample also appeared in a second study, on yellow fever vaccine responses in identical twins.

The clonotype originates from a woman under 30 in good health. The sequenced sample was CD8+ T cells sorted from blood. The chain joins TRBV7-7 to TRBJ2-5, with D maybe TRBD2 (5 bases). Here the CDR3 reads CASSLTGNLQETQYF. The CDR3 nucleotides are TGTGCCAGCAGCCTAACGGGGAACCTACAAGAGACCCAGTACTTC.